A selection of T cell receptor beta chains follows, all from one sample in a study of blood T cell repertoires in COVID-19. The data were produced by immunoSEQ multiplex PCR, yet TCRdb's version contains in-frame clones alone and is incomplete. The repertoire consists of about 190,000 clones, with 70% to 90% occurring once and the leading ten covering 5.1%. The sequenced sample was peripheral blood. These receptors all stem from an older woman with active or convalescent COVID-19. CDR3s leave out the opening cysteine and the closing phenylalanine or tryptophan.

v_call,cdr3_aa
TRBV28,ASSLTPRTGVYEQY
TRBV6-1,ASSEVPGQGGNGYT
TRBV14,ASSRGSSTDTQY
TRBV5-1,ASSLQGEST
TRBV6-1,ASSDRGNQPQH
TRBV29-1,SVAGTGGIQADTQY
TRBV6-6,ASSYLISRPGMD
TRBV29-1,SDRELAPEQY
TRBV3-1/TRBV3-2,ASSVSVNTEAF
TRBV7-2,ASSLGPDTQY
TRBV27,ASSVGYEQY
TRBV10-3,AINQDRATNYGYT
TRBV10-2,ASSDLAGVYNEQF
TRBV9,ASSVTGRIVETQY
TRBV7-2,ASSLAGTNSYEQY
TRBV7-9,ASSQGLAGFQETQY
TRBV15,ATSRAGDNEQF
TRBV7-7,ASSPTSGRVPGELF
TRBV18,ASSPVTSGSNNEQF
TRBV7-9,ASSLDTAPSYGYT
TRBV12-3/TRBV12-4,ASNPRVTDTQY
TRBV29-1,SVESTVSYEQY
TRBV4-1,ASSLDRDSQLYGYT
TRBV12-5,ASGFNRETTQY
TRBV7-2,ASSLAPGGASYEQY
TRBV19,ASSIGDIYEQY
TRBV20-1,SASAPSGRLYEQY
TRBV28,ASIGLAGVTDTQY
TRBV27,ASSVFGTGREGEQF
TRBV6-5,ASSSTGNTIY
TRBV19,ASSITTGNYGYT
TRBV15,ATSRDRRPIKETQY
TRBV6-5,ASSYSGTGSSYEQY
TRBV6-1,ASSDQGWYEQY
TRBV4-1,ASSQAGGGGNQPQH